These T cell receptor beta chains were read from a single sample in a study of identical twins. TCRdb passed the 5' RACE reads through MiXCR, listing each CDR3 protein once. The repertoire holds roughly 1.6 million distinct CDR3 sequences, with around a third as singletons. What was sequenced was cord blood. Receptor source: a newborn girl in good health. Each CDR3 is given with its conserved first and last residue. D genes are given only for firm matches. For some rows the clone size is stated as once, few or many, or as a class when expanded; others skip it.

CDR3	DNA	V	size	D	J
CASRSGLYEQYF	TGTGCCAGCAGATCGGGACTCTACGAGCAGTACTTC	TRBV6-5	many	.	TRBJ2-7
CASSRDGGHEQYF	TGTGCCAGCAGCCGAGACGGCGGGCACGAGCAGTACTTC	TRBV7-6	.	.	TRBJ2-7
CSASLRLATSYEQYF	TGCAGTGCTAGTCTAAGACTAGCGACCTCCTACGAGCAGTACTTC	TRBV20-1	few	TRBD2	TRBJ2-7
CAGSLGSGRAREQYF	TGTGCCGGCAGCTTAGGTAGCGGGAGGGCCCGGGAGCAGTACTTC	TRBV7-2	.	TRBD2	TRBJ2-7
CASSQAGRGNGYTF	TGCGCCAGCAGCCAAGCGGGCAGGGGGAATGGCTACACCTTC	TRBV4-1	.	TRBD1	TRBJ1-2
CSVERDRYEQYF	TGCAGCGTTGAGCGGGACAGATACGAGCAGTACTTC	TRBV29-1	few	.	TRBJ2-7
CASSSGGDDTQYF	TGTGCCAGCAGTAGCGGGGGGGATGATACGCAGTATTTT	TRBV27	many	TRBD2	TRBJ2-3
CASSLAKREGMWPHSYYNEQFF	TGTGCCAGCAGCTTAGCAAAGCGGGAGGGTATGTGGCCCCATTCATACTACAATGAGCAGTTCTTC	TRBV11-1	few	TRBD2	TRBJ2-1
CASTFSGDTQYF	TGTGCCAGCACCTTCTCAGGGGATACGCAGTATTTT	TRBV5-6	few	.	TRBJ2-3
CASSSTTSVSTDTQYF	TGCGCCAGCAGCTCGACGACTAGCGTTAGCACAGATACGCAGTATTTT	TRBV5-1	.	TRBD2	TRBJ2-3
CASSQQGLIDNEQYF	TGTGCCAGCTCACAACAGGGTCTCATAGACAATGAGCAGTACTTC	TRBV18	.	.	TRBJ2-5
CASSLVFYEQFF	TGTGCCAGCAGCTTAGTATTCTACGAGCAGTTCTTC	TRBV7-2	.	.	TRBJ2-1
CASSLGLGGSNYGYTF	TGTGCCAGTAGCTTAGGCCTAGGCGGCTCTAACTATGGCTACACCTTC	TRBV13	few	.	TRBJ1-2
CASSPSLAGGRETQYF	TGTGCCAGCTCACCGTCCCTAGCGGGAGGAAGGGAGACCCAGTACTTC	TRBV18	few	TRBD2	TRBJ2-5
CASSQGLPGKFYEQYF	TGCGCCAGCAGCCAAGGGTTACCGGGAAAATTTTACGAGCAGTACTTC	TRBV4-1	.	.	TRBJ2-7
CATEGGAYGYTF	TGTGCCACCGAGGGGGGGGCCTATGGCTACACCTTC	TRBV10-3	.	.	TRBJ1-2
CASSQDRLANNEQFF	TGTGCCAGCAGCCAAGATCGGCTAGCGAACAATGAGCAGTTCTTC	TRBV4-2	.	.	TRBJ2-1
CASSLAGTGPAKATGELFF	TGCGCCAGCAGCTTGGCGGGGACAGGTCCAGCGAAAGCCACCGGGGAGCTGTTTTTT	TRBV5-1	.	TRBD1	TRBJ2-2
CSAREPAGDEQYF	TGCAGTGCTAGAGAGCCGGCAGGGGACGAGCAGTACTTC	TRBV20-1	few	.	TRBJ2-7
CASSLVGQGYEQYF	TGTGCCAGCAGCTTAGTGGGACAGGGTTACGAGCAGTACTTC	TRBV5-1	many	TRBD1	TRBJ2-7
CASSFGGPTYNEQYF	TGTGCCAGCAGCTTTGGGGGCCCGACCTACAATGAGCAGTACTTC	TRBV5-4	.	.	TRBJ2-7
CASSYSAGANEKLFF	TGTGCCAGCAGTTACTCGGCGGGAGCTAATGAAAAACTGTTTTTT	TRBV6-6	.	.	TRBJ1-4
CASSQRVFYEQYF	TGCGCCAGCAGCCAGAGAGTCTTCTACGAGCAGTACTTC	TRBV4-1	few	.	TRBJ2-7
CASSRRDTFYEQYF	TGTGCCAGCAGCCGCCGGGACACCTTCTACGAGCAGTACTTC	TRBV5-6	.	.	TRBJ2-7
CASSYDRGKYEQYF	TGTGCCAGCAGTTACGACAGGGGCAAATACGAGCAGTACTTC	TRBV6-5	.	TRBD1	TRBJ2-7
CASSRWTSGGAPSYNEQFF	TGTGCCAGCAGCAGATGGACTAGCGGGGGGGCCCCCTCCTACAATGAGCAGTTCTTC	TRBV7-2	few	TRBD2	TRBJ2-1
CASSPPGVNEKLFF	TGTGCCAGCAGCCCCCCGGGGGTTAATGAAAAACTGTTTTTT	TRBV7-9	.	.	TRBJ1-4
CASSYSMAGGPGNEQFF	TGTGCCAGCAGTTACTCGATGGCGGGAGGGCCTGGAAATGAGCAGTTCTTC	TRBV6-5	few	TRBD2	TRBJ2-1
CSARALAYEQYF	TGCAGTGCTAGAGCCTTAGCCTACGAGCAGTACTTC	TRBV20-1	few	.	TRBJ2-7
CASTRRQERSTEAFF	TGTGCCAGCACACGCCGACAGGAAAGAAGCACTGAAGCTTTCTTT	TRBV2	few	.	TRBJ1-1
CAWSSRAGSNTEAFF	TGTGCCTGGAGTAGCAGGGCGGGGTCGAACACTGAAGCTTTCTTT	TRBV30	.	.	TRBJ1-1
CASSQVKVPGRPGELFF	TGTGCCAGCAGCCAAGTGAAGGTCCCAGGGAGGCCCGGGGAGCTGTTTTTT	TRBV4-2	few	.	TRBJ2-2
CASSSTPGLIYEQYF	TGCGCCAGCAGCTCGACACCGGGACTGATCTACGAGCAGTACTTC	TRBV5-1	.	.	TRBJ2-7
CASSLRLAGAVTKNIQYF	TGCGCCAGCAGCCTTAGACTAGCGGGGGCCGTTACCAAAAACATTCAGTACTTC	TRBV4-1	.	TRBD2	TRBJ2-4
CASSPGASGDGTQYF	TGTGCCAGCAGTCCCGGGGCTAGCGGGGATGGGACCCAGTACTTC	TRBV12-3/TRBV12-4	.	TRBD2	TRBJ2-5
CSLKAGGYEQYF	TGCAGCCTGAAAGCGGGAGGGTACGAGCAGTACTTC	TRBV20-1	.	TRBD2	TRBJ2-7
CASSKVGSNTQYF	TGTGCCAGTAGTAAGGTCGGATCGAATACGCAGTATTTT	TRBV19	once	.	TRBJ2-3
CASSLVGSTGETQYF	TGTGCCAGCAGCTTAGTTGGCAGTACGGGGGAGACCCAGTACTTC	TRBV7-9	.	.	TRBJ2-5
CASDSGRPNTGELFF	TGTGCCAGCGACAGCGGTCGACCGAACACCGGGGAGCTGTTTTTT	TRBV2	.	.	TRBJ2-2
CSALKGPYGYTF	TGCAGCGCCCTCAAAGGACCCTATGGCTACACCTTC	TRBV29-1	few	.	TRBJ1-2
CSARDPRRNTQYF	TGCAGTGCTAGAGATCCTAGGCGGAATACGCAGTATTTT	TRBV20-1	.	.	TRBJ2-3